This is a list of T cell receptor beta chains from one sample in a study of blood T cell repertoires in COVID-19. Clones were sequenced by immunoSEQ multiplex PCR, and TCRdb holds only the in-frame ones, with some missing. The sample records more than 150,000 clones, under 90% being singletons. Sequenced: peripheral blood. The receptors originated from a human donor in a cohort sampled during active COVID-19. Each CDR3 is given with its conserved first and last residue. Fields, in order: J gene, CDR3 length, V gene, clone size, D gene, CDR3 DNA, CDR3 protein. The D gene is left open where the match is weak. Part of the rows lack a size; the others show once, few, many or a class for expanded clones.

TRBJ2-7	14	TRBV5-6	once	.	TGTGCCAGCAGCTTGGGGGCAGGGCTCCACGAGCAGTACTTC	CASSLGAGLHEQYF
TRBJ2-2	14	TRBV2	.	.	TGTGCCACGACGGGATTTGGAAACACCGGGGAGCTGTTTTTT	CATTGFGNTGELFF
TRBJ2-3	15	TRBV5-1	.	.	TGCGCCAGCAGCTTGGGCCAGGGGAGCACAGATACGCAGTATTTT	CASSLGQGSTDTQYF
TRBJ1-6	15	TRBV19	.	.	TGTGCCAGTAGTATCACACAGGGAAATAATTCACCCCTCCACTTT	CASSITQGNNSPLHF
TRBJ1-1	13	TRBV5-4	.	TRBD1	TGTGCCAGCAGCTTCTACAGGGGGCTAGAAGCTTTCTTT	CASSFYRGLEAFF
TRBJ1-1	16	TRBV11-2	once	TRBD1	TGTGCCAGCAGCGACGGCAGGGGGCGAGGGAACACTGAAGCTTTCTTT	CASSDGRGRGNTEAFF
TRBJ1-1	15	TRBV6-5	few	.	TGTGCCAGCAGTTACTCGGAGTCCCCGGACACTGAAGCTTTCTTT	CASSYSESPDTEAFF
TRBJ1-4	18	TRBV19	few	TRBD1	TGTGCCAGTAGGATCAAGCACGGGACAGGGGTGACTAATGAAAAACTGTTTTTT	CASRIKHGTGVTNEKLFF
TRBJ2-3	16	TRBV6-2/TRBV6-3	.	TRBD2	TGTGCCAGCAGTGTACCTAGCGGGGGGGGCACAGATACGCAGTATTTT	CASSVPSGGGTDTQYF
TRBJ2-7	13	TRBV6-5	few	.	TGTGCCAGCAGTTACTCGATGAGCTACGAGCAGTACTTC	CASSYSMSYEQYF
TRBJ2-7	15	TRBV5-1	.	TRBD2	TGCGCCAGCAGCGTTACTAGCGGGGGGTCCTACGAGCAGTACTTC	CASSVTSGGSYEQYF
TRBJ1-3	15	TRBV3-1/TRBV3-2	.	.	TGTGCCAGCAGCCAAGATACACCGACTGGAAACACCATATATTTT	CASSQDTPTGNTIYF
TRBJ2-1	13	TRBV6-5	.	TRBD2	TGTGCCAGCAGAGCGGGGGGGTCGGGTGAGCAGTTCTTC	CASRAGGSGEQFF
TRBJ2-3	15	TRBV7-9	.	TRBD2	TGTGCCAGCAGCTTAGTAGCGGGAAGCACAGATACGCAGTATTTT	CASSLVAGSTDTQYF
TRBJ1-2	13	TRBV3-1/TRBV3-2	.	.	TGTGCCAGCAGCCTTGGGGGGGCAGGTGGCTACACCTTC	CASSLGGAGGYTF
TRBJ1-3	15	TRBV5-1	.	.	TGCGCCAGCAGCTTATCGGGGGTCTCTGGAAACACCATATATTTT	CASSLSGVSGNTIYF
TRBJ1-4	14	TRBV4-1	.	TRBD1	TGCGCCAGCAGCGAGGGGGCGGCTAATGAAAAACTGTTTTTT	CASSEGAANEKLFF
TRBJ2-7	11	TRBV12-3/TRBV12-4	.	.	TGTGCCAGCAGCACAGGGATCGAGCAGTACTTC	CASSTGIEQYF
TRBJ2-1	14	TRBV9	.	.	TGTGCCAGCACCCCCGGGGGCTCCTACAATGAGCAGTTCTTC	CASTPGGSYNEQFF
TRBJ2-7	18	TRBV27	.	TRBD2	TGTGCCAGCAGTGTGACTAGCGGGGGGCCGTTCCTATTTTACGAGCAGTACTTC	CASSVTSGGPFLFYEQYF
TRBJ1-1	13	TRBV7-7	few	TRBD1	TGTGCCAGCAGCACAACCACAGGGGCTGAAGCTTTCTTT	CASSTTTGAEAFF
TRBJ2-7	12	TRBV7-2	.	.	TGTGCCAGCAGCGAGCGCGGGGACGAGCAGTACTTC	CASSERGDEQYF
TRBJ1-1	16	TRBV18	few	TRBD1	TGTGCCAGCTCACCAGGGACAGGGGACGGGGGCACTGAAGCTTTCTTT	CASSPGTGDGGTEAFF
TRBJ2-5	13	TRBV7-2	.	TRBD2	TGTGCCAGCAGCTTCCTAGCGGTTGAGACCCAGTACTTC	CASSFLAVETQYF
TRBJ2-3	15	TRBV5-1	.	TRBD2	TGCGCCAGCAGCTTGGTCCGGCGGGGGGCAGATACGCAGTATTTT	CASSLVRRGADTQYF
TRBJ1-2	14	TRBV2	.	.	TGTGCCAGCAGTAAGGGCAGGGTGATTGATGGCTACACCTTC	CASSKGRVIDGYTF
TRBJ1-3	15	TRBV13	few	.	TGTGCCAGCAGCTTCCCGGGGGACTCTGGAAACACCATATATTTT	CASSFPGDSGNTIYF
TRBJ1-2	13	TRBV6-2/TRBV6-3	.	.	TGTGCCAGCAGTTTAGGGCCGCAGCGGGGCTACACCTTC	CASSLGPQRGYTF
TRBJ2-5	15	TRBV27	.	.	TGTGCCAGCAGTTTATATGGGGGCGCCCAAGAGACCCAGTACTTC	CASSLYGGAQETQYF
TRBJ1-1	12	TRBV29-1	once	.	TGCAGCGTTGGGTACGGGAACACTGAAGCTTTCTTT	CSVGYGNTEAFF
TRBJ2-1	17	TRBV5-1	.	.	TGCGCCAGCAGCTTGGTGGCGGGGGCTCCCTCCTACAATGAGCAGTTCTTC	CASSLVAGAPSYNEQFF
TRBJ1-2	12	TRBV7-2	.	TRBD1	TGTGCCAGCAGCTTTACAGGGGTCGGCTACACCTTC	CASSFTGVGYTF
TRBJ1-4	14	TRBV18	once	.	TGTGCCAGCTCACCCACAGGGATCGAGGAAAAACTGTTTTTT	CASSPTGIEEKLFF
TRBJ1-1	11	TRBV6-6	few	.	TGTGCCAGCGGAACCGGGACAGAAGCTTTCTTT	CASGTGTEAFF
TRBJ2-3	14	TRBV13	.	.	TGTGCCAGCAGCTTAGAGCTGGGCTCAGATACGCAGTATTTT	CASSLELGSDTQYF
TRBJ1-2	16	TRBV5-1	.	.	TGCGCCAGCAGCTTGTCGGGCCGACGACCAGGGTATGGCTACACCTTC	CASSLSGRRPGYGYTF
TRBJ1-1	16	TRBV5-1	few	.	TGCGCCAGCAGCAGTCTCGGAAGGACAGTTTCATCTGAAGCTTTCTTT	CASSSLGRTVSSEAFF
TRBJ2-2	15	TRBV9	.	.	TGTGCCAGCAGCATCCACGGGGGTTGGACCGGGGAGCTGTTTTTT	CASSIHGGWTGELFF
TRBJ2-7	14	TRBV19	.	.	TGTGCCAGTAGTTTACAGGGTGGTTCCTACGAGCAGTACTTC	CASSLQGGSYEQYF
TRBJ1-1	16	TRBV11-1	.	.	TGTGCCAGCAGACCTACAGGACAGAGAATGAACACTGAAGCTTTCTTT	CASRPTGQRMNTEAFF
TRBJ2-7	13	TRBV19	.	TRBD1	TGTGCCAGTAGTATCCGGGACAGCTACGAGCAGTACTTC	CASSIRDSYEQYF
TRBJ1-1	17	TRBV3-1/TRBV3-2	.	.	TGTGCCAGCAGCCAGGACGGGACACCCACGGGGGGCACTGAAGCTTTCTTT	CASSQDGTPTGGTEAFF
TRBJ1-1	14	TRBV3-1/TRBV3-2	.	.	TGTGCCAGCAGCCAGGGAGGTCCGAACACTGAAGCTTTCTTT	CASSQGGPNTEAFF
TRBJ1-6	13	TRBV7-8	.	TRBD1	TGTGCCAGCAGCCTCGACAGGGTTCAACCCCTCCACTTT	CASSLDRVQPLHF
TRBJ2-1	13	TRBV18	.	.	TGTGCCAGCTCAAGTAGCGAGGACAATGAGCAGTTCTTC	CASSSSEDNEQFF
TRBJ1-2	13	TRBV29-1	.	TRBD1	TGCAGCGTTTATACAGGGGGCGGATATGGCTACACCTTC	CSVYTGGGYGYTF
TRBJ2-7	17	TRBV5-1	.	.	TGCGCCAGCAGCTCGAGCCTGGTGTCCCCCAACTCCTACGAGCAGTACTTC	CASSSSLVSPNSYEQYF
TRBJ1-4	15	TRBV9	.	.	TGTGCCAGCAGCGAGAGTTCCGGGGTCAATGAAAAACTGTTTTTT	CASSESSGVNEKLFF
TRBJ2-1	12	TRBV5-1	.	.	TGCGCCAGCAGCTTTTGGGGGGATGAGCAGTTCTTC	CASSFWGDEQFF
TRBJ1-3	11	TRBV12-3/TRBV12-4	.	.	TGTGCCAGCACCTACGGAAACACCATATATTTT	CASTYGNTIYF
TRBJ2-3	13	TRBV11-3	.	.	TGTGCCAGCAGCTTACTAAGTACAGATACGCAGTATTTT	CASSLLSTDTQYF
TRBJ1-1	19	TRBV5-1	.	TRBD1	TGCGCCAGCAGCTCGGGTCTGGACAGGGGGCGCGACAAGAACACTGAAGCTTTCTTT	CASSSGLDRGRDKNTEAFF
TRBJ2-2	16	TRBV5-1	.	.	TGCGCCAGCAGGGGGGCCCCTACCACCCACACCGGGGAGCTGTTTTTT	CASRGAPTTHTGELFF
TRBJ1-3	15	TRBV13	.	.	TGTGCCAGCAGCTTAAAGGAGGCAGCTGGAAACACCATATATTTT	CASSLKEAAGNTIYF
TRBJ1-6	16	TRBV7-8	.	.	TGTGCCAGCAGCTTAGGATTCGCGGAAGAAAATTCACCCCTCCACTTT	CASSLGFAEENSPLHF